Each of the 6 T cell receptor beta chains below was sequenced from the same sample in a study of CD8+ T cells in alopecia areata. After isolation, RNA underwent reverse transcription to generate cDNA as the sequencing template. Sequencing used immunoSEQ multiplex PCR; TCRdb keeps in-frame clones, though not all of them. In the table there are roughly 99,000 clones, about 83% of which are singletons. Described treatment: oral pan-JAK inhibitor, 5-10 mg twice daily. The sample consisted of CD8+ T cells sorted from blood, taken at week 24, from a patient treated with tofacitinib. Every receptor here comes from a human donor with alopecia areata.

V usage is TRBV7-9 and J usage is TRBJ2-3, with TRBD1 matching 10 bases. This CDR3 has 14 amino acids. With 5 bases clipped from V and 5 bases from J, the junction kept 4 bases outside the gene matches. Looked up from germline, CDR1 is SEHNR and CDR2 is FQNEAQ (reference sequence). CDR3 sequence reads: CASSPGQGIDTQYF. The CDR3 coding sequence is TGTGCCAGCAGCCCGGGACAGGGGATAGATACGCAGTATTTT.

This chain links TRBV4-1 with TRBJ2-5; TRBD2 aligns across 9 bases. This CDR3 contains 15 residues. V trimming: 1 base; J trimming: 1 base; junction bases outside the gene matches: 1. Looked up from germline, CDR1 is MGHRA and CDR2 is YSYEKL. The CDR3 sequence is CASSQVSGGQETQYF. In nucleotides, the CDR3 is TGCGCCAGCAGCCAAGTTAGCGGGGGCCAAGAGACCCAGTACTTC.

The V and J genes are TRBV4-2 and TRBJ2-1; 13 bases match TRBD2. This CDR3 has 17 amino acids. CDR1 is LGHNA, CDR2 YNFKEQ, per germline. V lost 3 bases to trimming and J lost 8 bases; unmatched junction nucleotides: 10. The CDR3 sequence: CASSQRQTSGGLDEQFF. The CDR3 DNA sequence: TGTGCCAGCAGCCAGAGGCAGACTAGCGGGGGGCTAGATGAGCAGTTCTTC.

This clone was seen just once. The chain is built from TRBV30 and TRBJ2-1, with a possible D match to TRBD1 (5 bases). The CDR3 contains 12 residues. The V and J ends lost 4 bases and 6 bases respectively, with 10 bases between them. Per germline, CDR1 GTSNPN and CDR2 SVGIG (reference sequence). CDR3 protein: CAWIGVPNEQFF. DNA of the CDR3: TGTGCCTGGATAGGGGTCCCCAATGAGCAGTTCTTC.

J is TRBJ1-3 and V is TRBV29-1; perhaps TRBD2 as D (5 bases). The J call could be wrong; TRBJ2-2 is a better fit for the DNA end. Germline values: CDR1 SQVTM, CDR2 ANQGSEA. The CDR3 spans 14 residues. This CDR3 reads CSVDSGMGTGELFF. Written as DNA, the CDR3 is TGCAGCGTTGATTCGGGGATGGGCACCGGGGAGCTGTTTTTT.

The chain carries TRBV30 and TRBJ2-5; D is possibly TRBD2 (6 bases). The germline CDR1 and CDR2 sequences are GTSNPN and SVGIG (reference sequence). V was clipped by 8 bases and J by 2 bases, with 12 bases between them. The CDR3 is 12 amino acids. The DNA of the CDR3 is TGTGCCGCGGGGCGGGTACAAGAGACCCAGTACTTC. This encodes CAAGRVQETQYF.